The 18 T cell receptor beta chains given below trace back to one sample, sequenced in a study of identifying expanded T cells in peripheral blood. Using immunoSEQ multiplex PCR, the repertoire was profiled, and TCRdb retains in-frame clones only, with some absent. Here the sample spans some 120,000 clones, more than 80% being singletons. Sequenced sample: blood. These receptors were taken from a person aged 18-70 years in good health.

The chain has TRBV7-2 and TRBJ1-1; the D is unclear. V gave up 1 base and J gave up 6 bases, with 6 bases separating them. The CDR3 is made up of 12 amino acids. Germline V gives CDR1 SGHTA, CDR2 FQGNSA. The CDR3 DNA is TGTGCCAGCAGCTTAGGGGGAGCTGAAGCTTTCTTT. It is translated as CASSLGGAEAFF.

On this clone itself: One junction end does not reproduce the germline sequence, and a read error may be involved. The DNA for the CDR3 is TGTGCCAGCAGCTTATCTGCAGGATTCTCTTCACCCCTCCACTTT. It yields the protein CASSLSAGFSSPLHF. The genes are TRBV28 and TRBJ1-6; D is undetermined. The CDR3 spans 15 residues. Germline V CDR1 and CDR2: MDHEN, SYDVKM. Combining the CDR3 with reference TRBV28 and TRBJ1-6 gives the whole variable domain DVKVTQSSRYLVKRTGEKVFLECVQDMDHENMFWYRQDPGLGLRLIYFSYDVKMKEKGDIPEGYSVSREKKERFSLILESASTNQTSMYLCASSLSAGFSSPLHFGNGTRLTVT.

V gene TRBV6-1 combines with J gene TRBJ2-1; D gene ambiguous. Trimming cost V 3 bases and J 4 bases, with 13 bases left between them. Germline loops: CDR1 MNHNS, CDR2 SASEGT. The CDR3 runs to 15 residues. This CDR3 reads CASSDSIGRYNEQFF. The CDR3 nucleotides read TGTGCCAGCAGTGATTCGATAGGTCGGTACAATGAGCAGTTCTTC.

V usage is TRBV19 and J usage is TRBJ2-3; TRBD2 might be the D (5 bases). Germline CDR1 is LNHDA and CDR2 is SQIVND (reference sequence). The V gene lost 6 bases and the J gene lost 8 bases, with 15 bases spanning the gap. The CDR3 runs to 13 residues. In DNA form, the CDR3 reads TGTGCCAGTAGACGGCCCGACCGGGGTACGCAGTATTTT. Translation gives CASRRPDRGTQYF.

This clone has only one observation. The V call is TRBV27, the J call TRBJ2-1; 9 nucleotides match TRBD1. The germline V gene has CDR1 MNHEY and CDR2 SMNVEV (reference sequence). The CDR3 sequence is 15 residues long. V lost 3 bases, J lost 9 bases, and 9 bases stayed unmatched. CDR3 residues: CASSFRDRVVSEQFF. The CDR3 coding sequence is TGTGCCAGCAGTTTCCGGGACAGGGTTGTCTCTGAGCAGTTCTTC.

The CDR3 DNA sequence: TGTGCCACCAGTAGCCGGCAGAATAATTCACCCCTCCACTTT. Protein sequence: CATSSRQNNSPLHF. V is TRBV15 and J is TRBJ1-6, with D uncertain. Germline CDR1 is LNHNV and CDR2 is YYDKDF (reference sequence). This CDR3 spans 14 amino acids. V was cut by 6 bases and J by 5 bases, with 11 bases left in between.

The J gene is TRBJ2-7, the V gene TRBV18; no clear D. Trimming stripped 1 base from V and 3 bases from J, with 10 bases between. The CDR3 loop spans 14 amino acids. Germline CDR1 is KGHSH and CDR2 is LQKENI. The CDR3 region has the DNA TGTGCCAGCTCACCACGCGAAAGTAACTACGAGCAGTACTTC. Protein product: CASSPRESNYEQYF. The whole variable domain, filled in from reference TRBV18 and TRBJ2-7, reads NAGVMQNPRHLVRRRGQEARLRCSPMKGHSHVYWYRQLPEEGLKFMVYLQKENIIDESGMPKERFSAEFPKEGPSILRIQQVVRGDSAAYFCASSPRESNYEQYFGPGTRLTVT.

V gene TRBV9 combines with J gene TRBJ2-7; D is possibly TRBD1 (6 bases). Between the trimmed V and J ends, which lost 0 bases and 5 bases, there was a span of 18 bases. This CDR3 comprises 16 residues. Germline loops: CDR1 SGDLS, CDR2 YYNGEE. The DNA of the CDR3 is TGTGCCAGCAGCGTAGACGCAGACAGGTCGGTGGACGAGCAGTACTTC. Encoded protein: CASSVDADRSVDEQYF.

This sequence joins TRBV5-4 and TRBJ2-3; D uncertain. The CDR3 is 13 residues long. Deletions cut 2 bases from V and 5 bases from J, with 9 bases between. Germline values: CDR1 SGHNT, CDR2 YYREEE (reference sequence). The CDR3 loop is CASSLMVEDTQYF. In DNA form, the CDR3 reads TGTGCCAGCAGCTTAATGGTCGAAGATACGCAGTATTTT. Full variable domain (remainder filled in from reference TRBV5-4 and TRBJ2-3): ETGVTQSPTHLIKTRGQQVTLRCSSQSGHNTVSWYQQALGQGPQFIFQYYREEENGRGNFPPRFSGLQFPNYSSELNVNALELDDSALYLCASSLMVEDTQYFGPGTRLTVL.

The V gene is TRBV19, the J gene TRBJ1-2, with a tentative D call TRBD1 (6 bases). The germline V gene has CDR1 LNHDA and CDR2 SQIVND (reference sequence). V was cut by 6 bases and J by 8 bases, with 19 bases left in between. The CDR3 totals 14 residues. In DNA, the CDR3 is TGTGCCAGTAGGCCCTATACAGGGCCTGGCGGCTACACCTTC. It encodes CASRPYTGPGGYTF.

The V gene is TRBV27, the J gene TRBJ1-2; D might be TRBD1 (6 bases). With 0 bases removed from V and 8 bases from J, the gap between germline ends came to 10 bases. The germline gives CDR1 MNHEY, CDR2 SMNVEV (reference sequence). CDR3 length equals 13 residues. The CDR3 nucleotides read TGTGCCAGCAGTTTATCCGGGGGCGCGGGCTACACCTTC. Residues: CASSLSGGAGYTF.

The V call is TRBV6-5, the J call TRBJ1-2, with D perhaps TRBD1 (5 bases). The CDR3 sequence is 14 residues long. V lost 7 bases to trimming and J lost 3 bases, with 15 bases between them. Germline CDR1 and CDR2: MNHEY and SVGAGI. CDR3 in amino acids: CASTSGGGDYGYTF. CDR3 sequence (DNA): TGTGCCAGCACCTCTGGGGGAGGGGACTATGGCTACACCTTC.

The rearrangement links TRBV7-2 to TRBJ2-6; D is possibly TRBD1 (5 bases). V dropped 5 bases and J dropped 4 bases, with 12 bases sitting between them. This CDR3 region has 15 residues. Germline V gene data show CDR1 as SGHTA and CDR2 as FQGNSA. Here the CDR3 DNA reads TGTGCCAGCAGCCTCAGGGTCTCCGGGGCCAACGTCCTGACTTTC. The encoded protein is CASSLRVSGANVLTF.

This clone was picked up a small number of times. V usage is TRBV2 and J usage is TRBJ1-5; D not resolved. The V gene's germline CDR1 is SNHLY and CDR2 FYNNEI. V shed 1 base and J shed 4 bases, with 11 bases lying between them. The CDR3 has 15 amino acids. CDR3 coding DNA: TGTGCCAGCAGTGAAGTAGTACGGGGTAATCAGCCCCAGCATTTT. Its protein is CASSEVVRGNQPQHF.

This chain links TRBV7-9 with TRBJ2-3, with 8 positions matching TRBD1. The CDR3 totals 16 residues. The germline V gene encodes CDR1 SEHNR and CDR2 FQNEAQ (reference sequence). Trimming at V came to 5 bases and at J to 3 bases, leaving 10 bases not matched to a gene. CDR3 nucleotide sequence: TGTGCCAGCAGCACCCGAGGGACAGGAGTGACAGATACGCAGTATTTT. Translation gives CASSTRGTGVTDTQYF.

The CDR3 DNA reads TGTGCCAGCGCTGCCCGACAGGGGACAAAACAGCCCCAGCATTTT. Translated, it gives CASAARQGTKQPQHF. The V call is TRBV2, the J call TRBJ1-5; 8 positions match TRBD1. The germline CDR1 and CDR2 sequences are SNHLY and FYNNEI. This CDR3 region has 15 residues. V lost 8 bases to trimming and J lost 7 bases; unmatched junction nucleotides: 13.

J is TRBJ1-1 and V is TRBV15; TRBD1 is a possible D gene (5 bases). V was clipped by 0 bases and J by 6 bases, with 14 bases between them. Germline values: CDR1 LNHNV, CDR2 YYDKDF (reference sequence). This CDR3 has 15 amino acids. The CDR3 coding sequence is TGTGCCACCAGCAGAGACACCAGGGTAACGGCTGAAGCTTTCTTT. It translates to CATSRDTRVTAEAFF.

This rearrangement joins TRBV27 to TRBJ2-7; TRBD1 matches 7 bases. CDR1 and CDR2 (germline): MNHEY, SMNVEV (reference sequence). With 2 bases clipped from V and 5 bases from J, the junction kept 6 bases outside the gene matches. CDR3 length: 14 amino acids. CDR3 sequence (DNA): TGTGCCAGCAGTTTAACAGGGGTAACCCACGAGCAGTACTTC. This encodes CASSLTGVTHEQYF.